The 28 T cell receptor beta chains listed next were all sequenced from one sample in a study of cytomegalovirus exposure and HLA in healthy donors. Libraries were prepared by immunoSEQ multiplex PCR; TCRdb keeps only in-frame clonotypes and omits some of them. This table has 260,000 or so clones, 88% appearing once. Sequencing was performed on PBMCs. The receptors were sampled from a woman younger than 30 in good health and CMV-seronegative.

This clone appeared a few times. This chain joins TRBV5-1 and TRBJ1-4; D might be TRBD1 (6 bases). Trimming pared 4 bases from V and 5 bases from J, leaving 15 bases between. The germline gives CDR1 SGHRS, CDR2 YFSETQ. This CDR3 region has 15 residues. CDR3 protein: CASSPRDTLNEKLFF. The DNA for the CDR3 is TGCGCCAGCAGCCCCCGGGACACCCTAAATGAAAAACTGTTTTTT.

The rearrangement links TRBV28 to TRBJ2-1; weak D call: TRBD2 (6 bases). V was trimmed by 2 bases and J by 9 bases, leaving 11 bases between them. Germline values: CDR1 MDHEN, CDR2 SYDVKM. The CDR3 extends over 13 amino acids. DNA for the CDR3: TGTGCCAGCAGTTTACGGCAGGGAGGTGAGCAGTTCTTC. It specifies CASSLRQGGEQFF.

The V gene is TRBV29-1, the J gene TRBJ1-5, with a weak D call TRBD1 (5 bases). V gave up 7 bases and J gave up 6 bases, with 16 bases separating them. CDR1 is SQVTM, CDR2 ANQGSEA, per germline. There are 13 residues in the CDR3. This CDR3 reads CSASQGKAQPQHF. The CDR3 coding sequence is TGCAGCGCAAGTCAGGGTAAGGCTCAGCCCCAGCATTTT.

V gene TRBV28 combines with J gene TRBJ1-5; TRBD1 might be the D (6 bases). The CDR3 extends over 13 amino acids. V lost 4 bases to trimming and J lost 2 bases, with 6 bases between them. The germline CDR1 and CDR2 sequences are MDHEN and SYDVKM. The CDR3 sequence: CASSWGRNQPQHF. In DNA form, the CDR3 reads TGTGCCAGCAGTTGGGGGCGCAATCAGCCCCAGCATTTT.

This chain connects TRBV27 to TRBJ2-3; possibly TRBD2 for D (6 bases). Per germline, CDR1 MNHEY and CDR2 SMNVEV (reference sequence). V lost 6 bases and J lost 6, with 13 bases in between. This CDR3 spans 13 amino acids. CDR3 amino acids: CASRRGRGDTQYF. CDR3 DNA sequence: TGTGCCAGCAGGCGGGGCCGGGGGGATACGCAGTATTTT.

The CDR3 nucleotides read TGTGCCAGCAGAAACAGGGCTAACTATGGCTACACCTTC. Translation: CASRNRANYGYTF. This chain connects TRBV28 to TRBJ1-2, with D possibly TRBD1 on 6 matching bases. Trimming cost V 6 bases and J 0 bases, with 8 bases left between them. Germline CDR1 and CDR2: MDHEN and SYDVKM. The CDR3 is 13 amino acids.

The genes are TRBV28 and TRBJ1-4, with D perhaps TRBD1 (5 bases). The length of the CDR3 is 13 residues. V lost 7 bases, J lost 7 bases, and 13 bases lay in between. Germline V lookup: CDR1 MDHEN, CDR2 SYDVKM. CDR3 sequence (DNA): TGTGCCAGCAACGTTAGGGGAATTGAAAAACTGTTTTTT. Translating gives CASNVRGIEKLFF.

The chain carries TRBV11-2 and TRBJ2-5; D not certain. The germline V gene has CDR1 SGHAT and CDR2 FQNNGV. V lost 5 bases and J 1 base, leaving 11 bases between the germline ends. The CDR3 has 14 residues. As DNA, the CDR3 is TGTGCCAGCAGCAAAGACATATTCCAAGAGACCCAGTACTTC. Protein: CASSKDIFQETQYF.

The chain employs TRBV28 and TRBJ1-5, with 11 bases fitting TRBD1. V shed 3 bases, J shed 2 bases, and the junction held 3 bases outside the gene matches. Germline V gives CDR1 MDHEN, CDR2 SYDVKM. The CDR3 runs 16 residues. The CDR3 region is CASSLWTGGGNQPQHF. As DNA, the CDR3 is TGTGCCAGCAGTTTGTGGACAGGGGGCGGCAATCAGCCCCAGCATTTT.

The V and J genes are TRBV2 and TRBJ2-4; 9 nucleotides agree with TRBD2. The CDR3 loop spans 15 amino acids. V lost 8 bases to trimming and J lost 5 bases; unmatched junction nucleotides: 10. Per the germline V gene, CDR1 is SNHLY and CDR2 is FYNNEI. CDR3 in DNA: TGTGCCAGCGGCCGCGGGAGGGCCAGTGAAAACATTCAGTACTTC. Translated: CASGRGRASENIQYF.

The V and J genes are TRBV11-3 and TRBJ2-7, with 7 bases that match TRBD1. The CDR3 consists of 14 residues. With 2 bases clipped from V and 3 bases from J, the junction kept 4 bases outside the gene matches. Germline-derived CDR1 and CDR2 are SGHNT and YENEEA. The CDR3 loop is CASSLRAGGYEQYF. CDR3 DNA: TGTGCCAGCAGCTTAAGGGCAGGGGGCTACGAGCAGTACTTC.

This sequence joins TRBV19 and TRBJ1-2; a possible D gene is TRBD1 (5 bases). Germline V gene data show CDR1 as LNHDA and CDR2 as SQIVND (reference sequence). V was pared by 3 bases and J by 4 bases, with 9 bases between. The CDR3 extends over 13 amino acids. CDR3 nucleotides: TGTGCCAGTAGTATGGACATTCTCTATGGCTACACCTTC. Residues: CASSMDILYGYTF. Based on the CDR3 plus reference TRBV19 and TRBJ1-2, the full variable domain is DGGITQSPKYLFRKEGQNVTLSCEQNLNHDAMYWYRQDPGQGLRLIYYSQIVNDFQKGDIAEGYSVSREKKESFPLTVTSAQKNPTAFYLCASSMDILYGYTFGSGTRLTVV.

J is TRBJ2-3 and V is TRBV5-1, with D tentatively TRBD2 (6 bases). The germline V gene encodes CDR1 SGHRS and CDR2 YFSETQ. V was clipped by 0 bases and J by 2 bases, with 16 bases between them. CDR3 length: 17 residues. Here the CDR3 DNA reads TGCGCCAGCAGCTTGGGGCCCGGGGAGGTTGCCACAGATACGCAGTATTTT. Translation: CASSLGPGEVATDTQYF.

The rearrangement uses TRBV28 and TRBJ2-2; D perhaps matches TRBD1 (6 bases). V dropped 7 bases and J dropped 3 bases, with 12 bases sitting between them. This CDR3 is 14 amino acids long. Germline loops: CDR1 MDHEN, CDR2 SYDVKM. DNA of the CDR3: TGTGCCAGCACGGGACAACTTTACACCGGGGAGCTGTTTTTT. Amino acid sequence: CASTGQLYTGELFF.

The chain carries TRBV7-9 and TRBJ2-7; 11 positions match TRBD2. From germline, CDR1 is SEHNR and CDR2 FQNEAQ (reference sequence). The CDR3 loop spans 15 amino acids. After removal of 1 base from V and 4 bases from J, the junction contained 3 bases not matched to a gene. The CDR3 DNA follows: TGTGCCAGCAGCTTAGGGCTAGCGGGAGGATACGAGCAGTACTTC. It encodes CASSLGLAGGYEQYF.

The chain employs TRBV5-1 and TRBJ2-1; 9 bases fit TRBD2. The CDR3 totals 14 residues. The V gene's germline CDR1 is SGHRS and CDR2 YFSETQ. V shed 4 bases and J 7 bases; nucleotides not matched to a gene: 6. The CDR3 DNA reads TGCGCCAGCAGCGATAGCGGGAGCGATAATGAGCAGTTCTTC. The encoded protein is CASSDSGSDNEQFF.

This clone has only one observation. This chain connects TRBV19 to TRBJ2-7; 9 nucleotides align to TRBD1. The CDR3 runs to 17 residues. J was trimmed by 5 bases and V by 1 base; bases with no gene match: 12. Germline CDR1 reads LNHDA; CDR2 reads SQIVND (reference sequence). The DNA for the CDR3 is TGTGCCAGTAGTATAGCGGGAACAGGGGGCGCAGGGGACGAGCAGTACTTC. As protein: CASSIAGTGGAGDEQYF.

The gene calls are TRBV6-1 and TRBJ2-5; D call uncertain. This CDR3 comprises 11 residues. Trimming stripped 4 bases from V and 5 bases from J, with 5 bases between. Germline CDR1 is MNHNS and CDR2 is SASEGT. CDR3 sequence reads: CASSVRETQYF. The DNA for the CDR3 is TGTGCCAGCAGTGTTCGGGAGACCCAGTACTTC.

This clone was picked up a small number of times. The chain has TRBV18 and TRBJ2-5; D may be TRBD2 (6 bases). Germline V gene sequence: CDR1 KGHSH, CDR2 LQKENI. The CDR3 length is 14 residues. Trimming took 1 base from V and 5 from J, leaving 11 bases between them. Written as DNA, the CDR3 is TGTGCCAGCTCACCACTGCCGGGGGAGGAGACCCAGTACTTC. This translates into CASSPLPGEETQYF.

The genes are TRBV5-1 and TRBJ2-5; 7 bases match TRBD1. The CDR3 has 13 residues. V was clipped by 4 bases and J by 5 bases; unmatched bases: 5. The germline gives CDR1 SGHRS, CDR2 YFSETQ. The CDR3 sequence: CASSRQGSETQYF. In nucleotides, the CDR3 is TGCGCCAGCAGCCGACAGGGCTCGGAGACCCAGTACTTC.

The V call is TRBV30, the J call TRBJ2-7, with D perhaps TRBD1 (6 bases). Germline lookup yields CDR1 GTSNPN and CDR2 SVGIG (reference sequence). The V end was cut by 1 base, the J end by 9 bases, with 19 bases between. CDR3 length: 14 amino acids. The CDR3 coding sequence is TGTGCCTGGAGTGCCGCTGACAGGCTACGAGGGCAGTACTTC. As protein: CAWSAADRLRGQYF. Supplemented by reference TRBV30 and TRBJ2-7, the full variable domain reads SQTIHQWPATLVQPVGSPLSLECTVEGTSNPNLYWYRQAAGRGLQLLFYSVGIGQISSEVPQNLSASRPQDRQFILSSKKLLLSDSGFYLCAWSAADRLRGQYFGPGTRLTVT.

The chain carries TRBV9 and TRBJ1-4, with unresolved D. There are 13 residues in the CDR3. V gave up 4 bases and J gave up 3 bases, with 7 bases separating them. From germline, CDR1 is SGDLS and CDR2 YYNGEE. The CDR3 spells CASSPVPNEKLFF. The CDR3 bases are TGTGCCAGCAGCCCCGTCCCTAATGAAAAACTGTTTTTT. Using reference TRBV9 and TRBJ1-4 for the parts outside the CDR3, the full variable domain is DSGVTQTPKHLITATGQRVTLRCSPRSGDLSVYWYQQSLDQGLQFLIQYYNGEERAKGNILERFSAQQFPDLHSELNLSSLELGDSALYFCASSPVPNEKLFFGSGTQLSVL.

V gene TRBV25-1 combines with J gene TRBJ2-7, with no clear D. The CDR3 has 10 amino acids. V was cut by 9 bases and J by 0 bases, with 3 bases left in between. Per the germline V gene, CDR1 is MGHDK and CDR2 is SYGVNS. The CDR3 loop is CASLSYEQYF. DNA for the CDR3: TGTGCCAGTCTCTCCTACGAGCAGTACTTC.

V is TRBV27 and J is TRBJ2-7, with D possibly TRBD1 on 6 matching bases. Germline CDR1 reads MNHEY; CDR2 reads SMNVEV (reference sequence). The CDR3 sequence is 14 residues long. Trimming took off 4 bases at V and 5 bases at J, with 15 bases between the two ends. CDR3 nucleotide sequence: TGTGCCAGCAGTTACAGGGTGGGGATCGACGAGCAGTACTTC. As protein: CASSYRVGIDEQYF.

The chain uses TRBV30 and TRBJ1-2; 11 bases match TRBD1. From germline, CDR1 is GTSNPN and CDR2 SVGIG (reference sequence). The CDR3 covers 16 residues. J was trimmed by 3 bases and V by 3 bases; bases with no gene match: 9. CDR3 protein: CAWRLPRDRGDYGYTF. Written as DNA, the CDR3 is TGTGCCTGGAGGCTCCCCCGGGACAGGGGGGACTATGGCTACACCTTC.

The chain recombines TRBV28 with TRBJ1-3, with unresolved D. V was shortened by 5 bases and J by 11 bases, with 19 bases between the two germline ends. This CDR3 spans 14 amino acids. Per the germline V gene, CDR1 is MDHEN and CDR2 is SYDVKM. The CDR3 loop reads CASSPTFPLRAIYF. The CDR3 coding sequence is TGTGCCAGCAGTCCAACTTTCCCTCTGCGGGCCATATATTTT.

The chain is built from TRBV19 and TRBJ1-5; tentative D call: TRBD1 (6 bases). This CDR3 is 16 amino acids long. The V gene's germline CDR1 is LNHDA and CDR2 SQIVND (reference sequence). Between the trimmed V and J ends, which lost 3 bases and 7 bases, there was a span of 19 bases. The CDR3 here is CASSIRGASVLQPQHF. CDR3 coding DNA: TGTGCCAGTAGTATCAGGGGCGCGTCCGTGTTGCAGCCCCAGCATTTT.

The rearrangement uses TRBV5-1 and TRBJ2-1, with 7 bases fitting TRBD1. CDR1 SGHRS and CDR2 YFSETQ come from the germline V gene. The V segment lost 0 bases and the J segment 0 bases; nucleotides outside the gene matches: 3. This CDR3 region has 16 residues. CDR3 in amino acids: CASSLGGQNSYNEQFF. CDR3 coding DNA: TGCGCCAGCAGCTTGGGGGGACAGAACTCCTACAATGAGCAGTTCTTC. Based on the CDR3 plus reference TRBV5-1 and TRBJ2-1, the full variable domain is KAGVTQTPRYLIKTRGQQVTLSCSPISGHRSVSWYQQTPGQGLQFLFEYFSETQRNKGNFPGRFSGRQFSNSRSEMNVSTLELGDSALYLCASSLGGQNSYNEQFFGPGTRLTVL.